The 9 T cell receptor beta chains in this list originate from one sample, sequenced in a study of beta chain features in type 1 diabetes. The study reverse transcribed the entire isolated RNA, so it sequenced expressed TCRB transcripts. Measured with immunoSEQ multiplex PCR; TCRdb has only the in-frame clones, and not every one. The sample records roughly 140,000 clones, roughly 53% being singletons. Sequences were obtained from Tregs from blood. These receptors came from a man between 18 and 35 years old in good health.

The V gene is TRBV10-3, the J gene TRBJ1-1; 12 bases match TRBD1. The CDR3 has 14 residues. Germline lookup yields CDR1 ENHRY and CDR2 SYGVKD. The V gene end was trimmed by 6 bases and the J gene end by 3 bases; junction bases not matched to a gene: 2. Written as DNA, the CDR3 is TGTGCCATCAGGGGACAGGGGGCGGACACTGAAGCTTTCTTT. Protein product: CAIRGQGADTEAFF.

The chain combines TRBV6-5 with TRBJ2-7, with D possibly being TRBD1 (6 bases). Germline CDR1 MNHEY, CDR2 SVGAGI. V shed 5 bases and J shed 1 base, with 15 bases lying between them. This CDR3 has 15 amino acids. CDR3 nucleotides: TGTGCCAGCAGTCGGACAGTCCTACAATCCTACGAGCAGTACTTC. Translating gives CASSRTVLQSYEQYF.

This sequence joins TRBV9 and TRBJ1-1, with D possibly TRBD1 on 6 matching bases. The germline V and J ends were trimmed by 5 bases and 6 bases, with 17 bases remaining between them. CDR1 and CDR2 from the germline V gene are SGDLS and YYNGEE. This CDR3 has 14 amino acids. The CDR3 loop reads CASRLGAGASEAFF. The CDR3 nucleotides read TGTGCCAGCAGACTTGGCGCAGGGGCATCTGAAGCTTTCTTT.

The chain joins TRBV28 to TRBJ2-7; tentatively, D is TRBD2 (5 bases). The length of the CDR3 is 14 residues. CDR1 and CDR2 (germline): MDHEN, SYDVKM. The germline V and J ends were trimmed by 4 bases and 2 bases, with 12 bases remaining between them. As DNA, the CDR3 is TGTGCCAGCAGTTCACCCGGGGAGACCTACGAGCAGTACTTC. Residues: CASSSPGETYEQYF.

The rearrangement uses TRBV30 and TRBJ1-5; D remains unclear. Trimming took off 2 bases at V and 4 bases at J, with 9 bases between the two ends. The CDR3 spans 13 residues. Per germline, CDR1 GTSNPN and CDR2 SVGIG (reference sequence). CDR3 DNA sequence: TGTGCCTGGAGTAGCGCCGGGAATCAGCCCCAGCATTTT. It specifies CAWSSAGNQPQHF.

V and J are TRBV6-1 and TRBJ2-1, with TRBD2 matching over 7 bases. Trimming removed 9 bases from V and 8 bases from J; junction bases left unmatched: 16. Germline V gene lookup returns CDR1 MNHNS and CDR2 SASEGT. This CDR3 is 15 amino acids long. The CDR3 loop is CASFPGLRYADEQFF. CDR3 bases: TGTGCCAGTTTCCCGGGACTAAGGTACGCGGATGAGCAGTTCTTC.

V and J are TRBV20-1 and TRBJ2-7; D may be TRBD2 (6 bases). The V gene's germline CDR1 is DFQATT and CDR2 SNEGSKA (reference sequence). CDR3 length equals 11 residues. CDR3 loop: CSPAAGYEQYF. The CDR3 DNA is TGCAGCCCGGCGGCGGGATACGAGCAGTACTTC.

This clone appeared a few times. The chain carries TRBV19 and TRBJ1-5; 9 bases agree with TRBD1. The CDR3 runs to 14 residues. Per germline, CDR1 LNHDA and CDR2 SQIVND (reference sequence). The J segment lost 4 bases and the V segment lost 7 bases, leaving 5 bases of the junction unmatched. This CDR3 reads CASMNRGLNQPQHF. The CDR3 DNA sequence: TGTGCCAGTATGAACAGGGGGCTAAATCAGCCCCAGCATTTT.

This clone was detected only once. The chain is built from TRBV27 and TRBJ1-1, with 8 bases lining up with TRBD1. CDR1 and CDR2 (germline): MNHEY, SMNVEV (reference sequence). The trim removed 3 bases at V and 1 base at J, leaving 4 bases unmatched. This CDR3 is built from 15 residues. In DNA form, the CDR3 reads TGTGCCAGCAGTTTCCGGACAGGGTGGAACACTGAAGCTTTCTTT. Protein sequence: CASSFRTGWNTEAFF.